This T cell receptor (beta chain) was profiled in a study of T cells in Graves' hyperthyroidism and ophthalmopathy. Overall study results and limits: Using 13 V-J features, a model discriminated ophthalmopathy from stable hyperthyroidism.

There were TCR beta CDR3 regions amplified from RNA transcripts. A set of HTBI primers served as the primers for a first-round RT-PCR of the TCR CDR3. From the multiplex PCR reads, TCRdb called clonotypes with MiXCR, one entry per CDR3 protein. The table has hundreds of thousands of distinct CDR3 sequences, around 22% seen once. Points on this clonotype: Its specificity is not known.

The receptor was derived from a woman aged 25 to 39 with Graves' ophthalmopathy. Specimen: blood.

The CDR3 nucleotides are TGTGCCAGCAGCCGCCGGGACTCCCTTAACTACGAGCAGTACTTC. Translating it yields CASSRRDSLNYEQYF. V usage is TRBV7-2 and J usage is TRBJ2-7, with a weak D call TRBD2 (6 bases). The CDR3 has 15 amino acids. The V gene's germline CDR1 is SGHTA and CDR2 FQGNSA. With 5 bases removed from V and 3 bases from J, the gap between germline ends came to 17 bases.